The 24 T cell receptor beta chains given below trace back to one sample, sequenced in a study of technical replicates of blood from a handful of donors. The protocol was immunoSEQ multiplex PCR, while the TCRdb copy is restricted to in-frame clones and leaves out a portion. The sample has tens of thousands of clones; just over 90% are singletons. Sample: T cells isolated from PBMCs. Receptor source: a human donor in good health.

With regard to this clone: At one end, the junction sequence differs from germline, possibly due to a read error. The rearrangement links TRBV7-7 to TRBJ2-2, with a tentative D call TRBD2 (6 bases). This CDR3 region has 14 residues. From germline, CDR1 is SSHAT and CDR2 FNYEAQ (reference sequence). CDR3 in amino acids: CASSLASGVGELFF. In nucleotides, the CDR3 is TGTGCTAGCAGCTTAGCATCGGGGGTCGGGGAGCTGTTTTTT.

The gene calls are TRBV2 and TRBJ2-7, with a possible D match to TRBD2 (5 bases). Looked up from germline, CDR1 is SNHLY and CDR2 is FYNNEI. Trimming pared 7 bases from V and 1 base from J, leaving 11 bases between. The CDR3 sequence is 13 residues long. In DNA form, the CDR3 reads TGTGCCAGCACTTGGACTGCTTCCTACGAGCAGTACTTC. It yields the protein CASTWTASYEQYF.

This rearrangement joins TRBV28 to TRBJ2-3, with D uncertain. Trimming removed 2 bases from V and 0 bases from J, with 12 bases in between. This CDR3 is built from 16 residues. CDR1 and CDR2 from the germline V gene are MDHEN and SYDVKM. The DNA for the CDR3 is TGTGCCAGCAGTTTAGCAGCCCTGACTAGCACAGATACGCAGTATTTT. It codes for CASSLAALTSTDTQYF.

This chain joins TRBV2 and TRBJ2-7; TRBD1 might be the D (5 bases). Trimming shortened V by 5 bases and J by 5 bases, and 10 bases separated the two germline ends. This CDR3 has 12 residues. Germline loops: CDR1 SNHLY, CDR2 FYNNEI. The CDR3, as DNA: TGTGCCAGCAGTCTCGACAGCCACGAGCAGTACTTC. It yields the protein CASSLDSHEQYF. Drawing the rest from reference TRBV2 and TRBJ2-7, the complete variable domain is EPEVTQTPSHQVTQMGQEVILRCVPISNHLYFYWYRQILGQKVEFLVSFYNNEISEKSEIFDDQFSVERPDGSNFTLKIRSTKLEDSAMYFCASSLDSHEQYFGPGTRLTVT.

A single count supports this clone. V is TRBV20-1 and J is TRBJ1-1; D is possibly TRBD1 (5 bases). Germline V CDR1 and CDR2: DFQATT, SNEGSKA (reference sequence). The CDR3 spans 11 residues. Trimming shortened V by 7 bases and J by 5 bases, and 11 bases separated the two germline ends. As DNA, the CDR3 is TGCAGTGTTAGCAGGGAAACTGAAGCTTTCTTT. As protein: CSVSRETEAFF.

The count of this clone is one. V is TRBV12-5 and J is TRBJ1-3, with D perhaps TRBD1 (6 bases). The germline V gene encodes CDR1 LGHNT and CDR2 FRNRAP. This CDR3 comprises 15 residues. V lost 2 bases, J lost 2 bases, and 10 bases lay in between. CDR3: CASGLIDRPGNTIYF. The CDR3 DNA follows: TGTGCTAGTGGTTTGATAGACAGGCCTGGAAACACCATATATTTT.

CDR3 region: CASRAPSANSYNEQFF. CDR3 nucleotide sequence: TGTGCCAGCAGGGCACCTAGCGCGAACTCCTACAATGAGCAGTTCTTC. V usage is TRBV6-4 and J usage is TRBJ2-1; perhaps TRBD2 as D (6 bases). Germline CDR1 MRHNA, CDR2 SNTAGT. The CDR3 runs 16 residues. The V gene lost 6 bases and the J gene lost 0 bases, with 15 bases spanning the gap.

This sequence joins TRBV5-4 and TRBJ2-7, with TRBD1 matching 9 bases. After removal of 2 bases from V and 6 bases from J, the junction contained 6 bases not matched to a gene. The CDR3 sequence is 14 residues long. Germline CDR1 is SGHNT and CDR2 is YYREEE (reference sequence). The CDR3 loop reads CASSFDRGTIEQYF. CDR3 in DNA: TGTGCCAGCAGCTTTGACAGGGGGACAATCGAGCAGTACTTC. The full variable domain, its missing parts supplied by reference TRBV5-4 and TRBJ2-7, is ETGVTQSPTHLIKTRGQQVTLRCSSQSGHNTVSWYQQALGQGPQFIFQYYREEENGRGNFPPRFSGLQFPNYSSELNVNALELDDSALYLCASSFDRGTIEQYFGPGTRLTVT.

CDR3 sequence: CASSLKVSSVHEQFF. In nucleotides, the CDR3 is TGTGCCAGCAGCTTAAAAGTGTCTAGTGTCCATGAGCAGTTCTTC. The J gene is TRBJ2-1, the V gene TRBV7-7; D is unresolved. Trimming cost V 2 bases and J 8 bases, with 16 bases left between them. This CDR3 has 15 residues. Germline V lookup: CDR1 SSHAT, CDR2 FNYEAQ (reference sequence).

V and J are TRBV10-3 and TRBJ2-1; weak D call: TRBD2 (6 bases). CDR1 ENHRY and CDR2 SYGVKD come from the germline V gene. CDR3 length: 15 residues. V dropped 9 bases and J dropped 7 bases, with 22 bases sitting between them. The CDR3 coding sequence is TGTGCCATTCACCCATCGGAGGGGTCGAAAAATGAGCAGTTCTTC. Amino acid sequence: CAIHPSEGSKNEQFF.

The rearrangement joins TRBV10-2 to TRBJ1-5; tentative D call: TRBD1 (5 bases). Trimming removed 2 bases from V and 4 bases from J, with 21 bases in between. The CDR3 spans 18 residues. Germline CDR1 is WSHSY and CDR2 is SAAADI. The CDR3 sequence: CASSERKTDLLRNQPQHF. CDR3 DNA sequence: TGCGCCAGCAGTGAGCGAAAGACAGACCTTCTAAGGAATCAGCCCCAGCATTTT.

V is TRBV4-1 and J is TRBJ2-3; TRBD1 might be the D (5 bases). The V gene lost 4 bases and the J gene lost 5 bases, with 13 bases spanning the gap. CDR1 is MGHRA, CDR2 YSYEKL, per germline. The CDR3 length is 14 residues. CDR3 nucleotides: TGCGCCAGCAGCCGACAACCCGACAGAGATACGCAGTATTTT. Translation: CASSRQPDRDTQYF.

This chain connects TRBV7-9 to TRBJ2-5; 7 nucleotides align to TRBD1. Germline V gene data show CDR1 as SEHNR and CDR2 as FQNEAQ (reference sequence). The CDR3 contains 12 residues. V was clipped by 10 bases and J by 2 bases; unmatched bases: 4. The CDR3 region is CAIGQVQETQYF. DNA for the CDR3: TGTGCCATAGGACAGGTTCAAGAGACCCAGTACTTC.

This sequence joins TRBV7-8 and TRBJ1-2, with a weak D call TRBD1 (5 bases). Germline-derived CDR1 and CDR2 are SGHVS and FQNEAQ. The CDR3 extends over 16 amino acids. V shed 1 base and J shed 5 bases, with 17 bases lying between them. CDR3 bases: TGTGCCAGCAGCTTAGATACCGGGGGTTTTCAATATGGCTACACCTTC. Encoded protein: CASSLDTGGFQYGYTF.

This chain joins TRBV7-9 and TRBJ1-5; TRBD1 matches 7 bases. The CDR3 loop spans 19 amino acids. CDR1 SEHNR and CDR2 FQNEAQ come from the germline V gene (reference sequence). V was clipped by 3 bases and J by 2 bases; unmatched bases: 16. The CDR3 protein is CASSFALLTGTMGNQPQHF. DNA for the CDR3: TGTGCCAGCAGCTTCGCACTACTGACAGGGACAATGGGCAATCAGCCCCAGCATTTT.

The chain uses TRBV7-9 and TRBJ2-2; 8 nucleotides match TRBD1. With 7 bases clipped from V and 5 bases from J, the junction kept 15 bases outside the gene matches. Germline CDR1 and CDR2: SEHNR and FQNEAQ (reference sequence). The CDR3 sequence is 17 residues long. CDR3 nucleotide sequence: TGTGCCAGCATTACCCGATCGACAGGGGTTACGACCGGGGAGCTGTTTTTT. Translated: CASITRSTGVTTGELFF.

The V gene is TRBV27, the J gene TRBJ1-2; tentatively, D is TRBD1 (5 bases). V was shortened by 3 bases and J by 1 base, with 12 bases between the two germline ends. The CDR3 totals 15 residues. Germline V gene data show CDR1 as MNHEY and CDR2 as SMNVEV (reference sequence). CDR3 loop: CASSFTTAVNYGYTF. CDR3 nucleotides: TGTGCCAGCAGTTTTACGACAGCCGTTAACTATGGCTACACCTTC.

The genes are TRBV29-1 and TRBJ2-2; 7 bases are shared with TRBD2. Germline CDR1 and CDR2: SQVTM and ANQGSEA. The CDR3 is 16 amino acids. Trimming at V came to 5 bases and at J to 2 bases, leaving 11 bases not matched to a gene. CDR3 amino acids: CSVTFPSGLNTGELFF. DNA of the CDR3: TGCAGCGTTACTTTTCCTAGCGGATTAAACACCGGGGAGCTGTTTTTT.

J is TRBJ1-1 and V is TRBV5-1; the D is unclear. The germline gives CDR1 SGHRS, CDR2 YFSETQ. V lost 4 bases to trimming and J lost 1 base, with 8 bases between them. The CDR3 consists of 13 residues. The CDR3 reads CASSTRQNTEAFF. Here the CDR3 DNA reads TGCGCCAGCAGCACCAGACAGAACACTGAAGCTTTCTTT.

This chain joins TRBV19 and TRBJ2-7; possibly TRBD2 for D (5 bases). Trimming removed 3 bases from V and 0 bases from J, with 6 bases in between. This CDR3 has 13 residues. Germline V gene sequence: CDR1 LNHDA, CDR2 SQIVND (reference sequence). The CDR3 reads CASSMGSSYEQYF. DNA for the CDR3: TGTGCCAGTAGTATGGGGAGCTCCTACGAGCAGTACTTC.

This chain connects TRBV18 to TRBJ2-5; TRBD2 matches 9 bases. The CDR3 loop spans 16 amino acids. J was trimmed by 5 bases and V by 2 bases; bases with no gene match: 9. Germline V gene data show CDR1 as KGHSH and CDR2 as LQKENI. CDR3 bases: TGTGCCAGCTCACCATTCGTTGCGGGAGGGATGGAGACCCAGTACTTC. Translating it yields CASSPFVAGGMETQYF.

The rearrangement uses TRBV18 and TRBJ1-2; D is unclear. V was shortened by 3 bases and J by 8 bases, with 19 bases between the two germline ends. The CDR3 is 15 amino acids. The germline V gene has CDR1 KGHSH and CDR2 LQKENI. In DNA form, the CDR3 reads TGTGCCAGCTCACCTTCAGAAGGTGGAGGTGAGGGCTACACCTTC. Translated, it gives CASSPSEGGGEGYTF. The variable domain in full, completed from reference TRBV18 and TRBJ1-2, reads NAGVMQNPRHLVRRRGQEARLRCSPMKGHSHVYWYRQLPEEGLKFMVYLQKENIIDESGMPKERFSAEFPKEGPSILRIQQVVRGDSAAYFCASSPSEGGGEGYTFGSGTRLTVV.

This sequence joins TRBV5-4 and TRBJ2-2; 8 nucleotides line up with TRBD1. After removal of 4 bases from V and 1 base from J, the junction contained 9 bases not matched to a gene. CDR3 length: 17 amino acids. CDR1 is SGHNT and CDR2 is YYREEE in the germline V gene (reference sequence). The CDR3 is CASSGQTGAMNTGELFF. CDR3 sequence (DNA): TGTGCCAGCAGCGGACAGACAGGGGCGATGAACACCGGGGAGCTGTTTTTT.

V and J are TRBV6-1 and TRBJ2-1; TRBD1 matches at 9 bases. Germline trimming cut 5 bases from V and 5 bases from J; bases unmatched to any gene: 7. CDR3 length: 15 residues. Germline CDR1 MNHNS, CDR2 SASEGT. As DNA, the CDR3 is TGTGCCAGCAGTCTGGGACAGGGAATGAACAATGAGCAGTTCTTC. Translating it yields CASSLGQGMNNEQFF.